This T cell receptor beta chain was found in a study of Ad26.COV2.S vaccination and SARS-CoV-2 variants. The treatment was: around 19 received Ad26.COV2.S at low or high dose, single or two shots; 5 received placebo; per-sample allocation not given. On day 63 after the first injection, vaccine and placebo recipients gave samples. Between the trimmed V and J ends, which lost 3 bases and 0 bases, there was a span of 9 bases. This CDR3 is built from 15 residues. Germline values: CDR1 SGHTA, CDR2 FQGNSA. Profiling relied on immunoSEQ multiplex PCR, and the TCRdb table lists in-frame clones only, not all of them. The sample holds a few hundred thousand clones, over 75% seen once.

The receptor comes from a person between 18 and 59 years old who received the Ad26.COV2.S COVID-19 vaccine or a placebo. The V call is TRBV7-2, the J call TRBJ2-1; possible D gene TRBD2, 5 bases. The specimen was peripheral blood, collected in a trial of Ad26.COV2.S vaccine versus placebo. In DNA, the CDR3 is TGTGCCAGCAGCTTGCTCGGGGTCTCCTACAATGAGCAGTTCTTC. Residues: CASSLLGVSYNEQFF.